Following are 11 T cell receptor beta chains from one sample sequenced in a study of vaccination and CD4 T cells after COVID-19. Treatment in this sample: roughly 10-day PBMC culture with coronavirus spike peptide pools or control peptides (ViraFEST assay). Gathering of the CD4+ T cells, from the unexposed donor, took place before the COVID-19 pandemic (2011-2018). These receptors have no known antigen. Cultured CD4+ T-cell DNA underwent Oncomine TCR Beta short-read sequencing. From CD4+ T cells that had been cultured, genomic DNA was extracted. TCRdb passed the PCR reads through MiXCR, listing each CDR3 protein once. The table records approximately 9,500 distinct CDR3 sequences, 25% to 35% of them present only once. Sequenced material: CD4+ T cells from blood, cultured in vitro. Source of these receptors: a human donor in good health.

The chain combines TRBV6-2 or TRBV6-3 with TRBJ2-7; D not resolved. CDR3 size: 14 residues. The germline CDR1 and CDR2 sequences are MNHEY and SVGEGT. The V gene lost 3 bases and the J gene lost 2 bases, with 11 bases spanning the gap. This CDR3 is CASSYFGTTYEQYF. In DNA, the CDR3 is TGTGCCAGCAGTTATTTTGGCACCACCTACGAGCAGTACTTC.

This clonotype is labeled as medium-sized. The rearrangement uses TRBV27 and TRBJ2-5; possibly TRBD1 for D (6 bases). CDR1 is MNHEY, CDR2 SMNVEV, per germline (reference sequence). The CDR3 is 13 amino acids. V was shortened by 3 bases and J by 4 bases, with 9 bases between the two germline ends. The DNA of the CDR3 is TGTGCCAGCAGTTTGACAGGCAGAGAGACCCAGTACTTC. Its translation is CASSLTGRETQYF.

This clonotype has more than one count but fewer than ten. The chain couples TRBV5-4 to TRBJ1-2, with TRBD1 matching over 7 bases. V was pared by 5 bases and J by 2 bases, with 6 bases of the junction left unmatched. The germline V gene has CDR1 SGHNT and CDR2 YYREEE (reference sequence). The CDR3 extends over 14 amino acids. The CDR3 coding sequence is TGTGCCAGCAGTTGGGACAGACAAAACTATGGCTACACCTTC. Encoded protein: CASSWDRQNYGYTF. Combining the CDR3 with reference TRBV5-4 and TRBJ1-2 gives the whole variable domain ETGVTQSPTHLIKTRGQQVTLRCSSQSGHNTVSWYQQALGQGPQFIFQYYREEENGRGNFPPRFSGLQFPNYSSELNVNALELDDSALYLCASSWDRQNYGYTFGSGTRLTVV.

The J gene is TRBJ2-1, the V gene TRBV15; D unclear. The CDR3 totals 13 residues. Germline V lookup: CDR1 LNHNV, CDR2 YYDKDF (reference sequence). Trimming left V 5 bases short and J 6 bases short, with 11 bases between. In nucleotides, the CDR3 is TGTGCCACCAGCCTAGGGCCTAGCAATGAGCAGTTCTTC. Translation gives CATSLGPSNEQFF.

In this sample, this clonotype turned up a few times. V is TRBV6-2 or TRBV6-3 and J is TRBJ2-6; D call uncertain. The CDR3 covers 13 residues. The germline CDR1 and CDR2 sequences are MNHEY and SVGEGT. V lost 10 bases and J lost 4, with 11 bases in between. In DNA, the CDR3 is TGTGCCATTGGAGCCTCCGGGGCCAACGTCCTGACTTTC. It is translated as CAIGASGANVLTF.

This chain links TRBV2 with TRBJ1-2; 9 positions match TRBD1. After removal of 7 bases from V and 8 bases from J, the junction contained 11 bases not matched to a gene. The V gene's germline CDR1 is SNHLY and CDR2 FYNNEI. The CDR3 has 14 residues. CDR3 residues: CASILAGTGNGYTF. Here the CDR3 DNA reads TGTGCCAGCATCCTAGCCGGGACAGGGAACGGCTACACCTTC.

This chain joins TRBV5-4 and TRBJ2-2; D not certain. V was cut by 0 bases and J by 6 bases, with 6 bases left in between. Germline values: CDR1 SGHNT, CDR2 YYREEE (reference sequence). The CDR3 contains 13 residues. The CDR3 spells CASSLARAGELFF. The CDR3 nucleotides read TGTGCCAGCAGCTTGGCGAGAGCCGGGGAGCTGTTTTTT. Using reference TRBV5-4 and TRBJ2-2 for the parts outside the CDR3, the full variable domain is ETGVTQSPTHLIKTRGQQVTLRCSSQSGHNTVSWYQQALGQGPQFIFQYYREEENGRGNFPPRFSGLQFPNYSSELNVNALELDDSALYLCASSLARAGELFFGEGSRLTVL.

The chain links TRBV6-1 to TRBJ1-2; 10 bases map to TRBD1. The germline gives CDR1 MNHNS, CDR2 SASEGT. The V gene end was trimmed by 4 bases and the J gene end by 12 bases; junction bases not matched to a gene: 14. This CDR3 is built from 15 residues. CDR3 coding DNA: TGTGCCAGCAGTGTCCCCCCGGGACAGGGGCCCTCGAACACCTTC. Translating it yields CASSVPPGQGPSNTF.

This clonotype was counted between two and nine times. The V call is TRBV20-1, the J call TRBJ2-3, with D unclear. The CDR3 runs 15 residues. The germline V and J ends were trimmed by 2 bases and 2 bases, with 14 bases remaining between them. Germline V gives CDR1 DFQATT, CDR2 SNEGSKA (reference sequence). This CDR3 is CSARKPRATTDTQYF. The CDR3 DNA follows: TGCAGTGCTAGAAAACCCCGGGCTACCACAGATACGCAGTATTTT.

V is TRBV14 and J is TRBJ2-1; TRBD1 matches at 10 bases. Germline V gene lookup returns CDR1 SGHDN and CDR2 FVKESK. This CDR3 has 14 amino acids. V shed 7 bases, J shed 8 bases, and the junction held 8 bases outside the gene matches. The CDR3 coding sequence is TGTGCCAGCAAGGGACAGGGGTTAATCGATGAGCAGTTCTTC. Its translation is CASKGQGLIDEQFF.

The chain joins TRBV28 to TRBJ1-5, with D unclear. This CDR3 is built from 13 residues. Deletions cut 10 bases from V and 2 bases from J, with 12 bases between. CDR1 is MDHEN and CDR2 is SYDVKM in the germline V gene. CDR3 sequence reads: CAIKDGGNQPQHF. The CDR3 DNA reads as TGTGCCATCAAGGACGGGGGCAATCAGCCCCAGCATTTT.